These 2 T cell receptor beta chains share one sample of origin, sequenced in a study of T cell changes during pregnancy in multiple sclerosis. Clones were read by immunoSEQ multiplex PCR, and TCRdb kept only the in-frame ones, dropping some. The sample has about 54,000 clones; 70% to 90% are singletons. Sequencing used CD4+ T cells from peripheral blood mononuclear cells, obtained in the first trimester of pregnancy. These receptors were taken from a female donor with multiple sclerosis, enrolled in a pregnancy study.

The CDR3 DNA reads as TGTGCCATCACTAGGACAGTGAACACTGAAGCTTTCTTT. Translated, it gives CAITRTVNTEAFF. The chain has TRBV10-3 and TRBJ1-1, with D possibly TRBD1 on 6 matching bases. This CDR3 contains 13 residues. Trimming took off 7 bases at V and 0 bases at J, with 9 bases between the two ends. Per the germline V gene, CDR1 is ENHRY and CDR2 is SYGVKD.

The chain combines TRBV7-3 with TRBJ2-7; D not certain. Per the germline V gene, CDR1 is SGHTA and CDR2 is FQGTGA. The CDR3 runs 14 residues. V lost 1 base, J lost 0 bases, and 7 bases lay in between. In nucleotides, the CDR3 is TGTGCCAGCAGCTTAAGCGCGAGCTCCTACGAGCAGTACTTC. Translated, it gives CASSLSASSYEQYF.